This T cell receptor (beta chain) was captured in a study of blood T cell repertoires in COVID-19. Whole-study context: Sites across the United States, Italy and Spain contributed samples from acute and convalescent COVID-19. Sources were T cells, B-cell-depleted T cells, or PBMCs; the material itself was cDNA or gDNA.

Per the study methods: Reference gene primer amplification gave nucleated cell count estimates. The repertoire was sequenced with immunoSEQ multiplex PCR; TCRdb's copy has only in-frame clones and lacks some. Clone size and V and J calls were adopted from that table, with D and trimming inferred from the DNA. The sample consists of about 100,000 clones, approximately 84% of them appearing once. Trimming removed 5 bases at V and 7 bases at J, with 21 bases between. Germline CDR1 and CDR2: LGHNT and FRNRAP. CDR3 length: 16 amino acids. J is TRBJ2-1 and V is TRBV12-5, with D unclear. The receptor was isolated from a man aged 60-69 years with acute or convalescent COVID-19. The sample consisted of peripheral blood. For the CDR3, the DNA is TGTGCTAGTGGTACCCCGACTCTTGAAGGTTGGAATGAGCAGTTCTTC. Translated: CASGTPTLEGWNEQFF.